The rows below give T cell receptor beta chains drawn from one sample of a study of T cell responses to AZD1222 COVID-19 vaccine. Using immunoSEQ multiplex PCR, the repertoire was profiled, and TCRdb retains in-frame clones only, with some absent. Here the sample spans around 120,000 clones, more than 70% being singletons. The sample in question was peripheral blood, obtained 28 days after the second AZD1222 dose. The source of these receptors is an adult who received the AZD1222 COVID-19 vaccine. Both conserved end residues are trimmed from each CDR3. The D gene is left open where the match is weak. Not every row has a clone size; where given, it reads once, few, many or a size class.

-	TRBJ2-2	TRBV19	-	ASSINVVTGGELF
-	TRBJ1-3	TRBV6-5	-	ASSPNTMSGNTIY
-	TRBJ1-2	TRBV6-5	-	ASRREYGYT
-	TRBJ2-7	TRBV7-7	few	ASSLVWGSVYEQY
-	TRBJ1-1	TRBV11-2	-	ASSFGRGITEAF
-	TRBJ1-2	TRBV29-1	-	SVLAQGPVGGYT
-	TRBJ1-1	TRBV28	-	ASSPRPEAF
TRBD1	TRBJ1-2	TRBV6-4	-	ASSDTDRGGRYYGYT
-	TRBJ1-2	TRBV18	-	ASSPETGTLTNYGYT
TRBD1	TRBJ2-1	TRBV7-2	-	ASSLAQGTYNEQF
TRBD1	TRBJ1-2	TRBV7-3	-	ASSLSTGTPRYGYT
TRBD2	TRBJ2-7	TRBV5-1	-	ASSFSTSGSMSYEQY
-	TRBJ2-3	TRBV9	-	ASSALGGLPHPDTQY
-	TRBJ1-1	TRBV7-9	-	ASSLDDGNTEAF
TRBD2	TRBJ2-3	TRBV28	-	ASFTLAGGTDTQY
TRBD1	TRBJ1-3	TRBV4-2	-	ASSQTPLGQGFGNTIY
TRBD1	TRBJ1-1	TRBV20-1	few	SARGQGMAF
TRBD2	TRBJ2-4	TRBV19	-	ASSFDPGLAGGEQAKNIQY
-	TRBJ2-7	TRBV7-3	-	ASSLVAALGYEQY
-	TRBJ1-1	TRBV30	-	AWIRTEAF
TRBD1	TRBJ2-7	TRBV27	once	ASSPWTGAYEQY
-	TRBJ1-4	TRBV28	-	ASSHRVANEKLF
TRBD2	TRBJ2-2	TRBV4-3	-	ASSQPPGTSGRAQGTGELF
-	TRBJ1-2	TRBV4-3	-	ASSQVRDTNYYGYT
-	TRBJ1-1	TRBV11-2	-	ASSLEFRQVRTEAF
TRBD1	TRBJ1-3	TRBV7-2	-	ASSFGQGAGGNTIY
TRBD2	TRBJ2-7	TRBV5-4	-	ASSPRLAGSHEQY
-	TRBJ2-5	TRBV6-1	-	ASSESGTNQETQY
TRBD1	TRBJ1-3	TRBV19	-	ASSTAPGGISGNTIY
TRBD2	TRBJ2-3	TRBV6-5	-	ASTGLAGGDTQY
-	TRBJ2-1	TRBV10-3	-	AISAFLQRTTGEQF
TRBD1	TRBJ1-3	TRBV6-7	-	ASSYSQGAAGNTIY
-	TRBJ2-2	TRBV30	-	AWIEPRRNGELF
TRBD2	TRBJ2-2	TRBV5-1	few	ASSSGLAVNTGELF
-	TRBJ1-2	TRBV11-2	-	ASSPGDYGYT
-	TRBJ1-1	TRBV16	-	ASSQDGWEAF
-	TRBJ2-5	TRBV7-8	-	ASSSERLDSQETQY
-	TRBJ2-3	TRBV18	-	ASSPPGRGTDTQY
-	TRBJ2-5	TRBV4-2	-	ASSQAHMAETQY
-	TRBJ1-1	TRBV18	-	ASSPRQLNTEAF
TRBD1	TRBJ1-1	TRBV7-2	-	ASTWTGSTEAF
-	TRBJ2-1	TRBV6-4	few	ASSDSDNNEQF
-	TRBJ1-5	TRBV2	-	ASIPNSNQPQH
-	TRBJ2-2	TRBV6-5	-	ASGQSNTGELF
TRBD2	TRBJ2-1	TRBV7-9	once	ASGLAGGDEQF